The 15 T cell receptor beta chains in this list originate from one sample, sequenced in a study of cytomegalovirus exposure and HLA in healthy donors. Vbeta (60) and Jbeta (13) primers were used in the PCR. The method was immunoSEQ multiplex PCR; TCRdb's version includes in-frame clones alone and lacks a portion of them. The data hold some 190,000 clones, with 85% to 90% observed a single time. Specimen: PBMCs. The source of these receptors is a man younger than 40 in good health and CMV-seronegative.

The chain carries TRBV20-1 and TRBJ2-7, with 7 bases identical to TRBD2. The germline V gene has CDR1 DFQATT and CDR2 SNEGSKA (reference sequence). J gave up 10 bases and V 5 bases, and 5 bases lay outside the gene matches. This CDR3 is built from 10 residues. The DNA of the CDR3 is TGCAGTGCTGGCTGGACTAGTCAGTACTTC. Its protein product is CSAGWTSQYF.

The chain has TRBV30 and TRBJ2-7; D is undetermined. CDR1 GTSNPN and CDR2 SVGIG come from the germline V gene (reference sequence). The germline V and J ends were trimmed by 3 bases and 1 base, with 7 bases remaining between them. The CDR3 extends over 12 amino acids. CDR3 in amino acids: CAWSTGSYEQYF. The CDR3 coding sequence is TGTGCCTGGAGCACGGGTTCCTACGAGCAGTACTTC.

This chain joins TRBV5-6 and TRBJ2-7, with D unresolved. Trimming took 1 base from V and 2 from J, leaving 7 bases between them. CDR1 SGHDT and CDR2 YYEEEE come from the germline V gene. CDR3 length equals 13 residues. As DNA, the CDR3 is TGTGCCAGCAGCTTGACAGCAGCCTACGAGCAGTACTTC. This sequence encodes CASSLTAAYEQYF.

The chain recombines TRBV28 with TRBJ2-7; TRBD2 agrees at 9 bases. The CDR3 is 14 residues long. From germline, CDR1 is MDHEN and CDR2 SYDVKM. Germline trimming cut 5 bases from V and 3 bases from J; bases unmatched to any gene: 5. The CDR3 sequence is CASSLGLASYEQYF. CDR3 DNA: TGTGCCAGCAGTCTGGGACTAGCAAGCTACGAGCAGTACTTC.

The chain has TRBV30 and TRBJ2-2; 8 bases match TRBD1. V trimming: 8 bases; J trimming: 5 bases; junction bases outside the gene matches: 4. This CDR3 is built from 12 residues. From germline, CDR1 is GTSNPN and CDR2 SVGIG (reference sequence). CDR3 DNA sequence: TGTGCCCGGGACAGGCAGACCGGGGAGCTGTTTTTT. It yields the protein CARDRQTGELFF.

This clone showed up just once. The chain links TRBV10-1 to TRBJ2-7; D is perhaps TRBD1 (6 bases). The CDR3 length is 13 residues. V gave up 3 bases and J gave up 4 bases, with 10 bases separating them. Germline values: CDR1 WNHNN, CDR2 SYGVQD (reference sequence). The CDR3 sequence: CASSDGRGYEQYF. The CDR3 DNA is TGCGCCAGCAGTGATGGCAGGGGATACGAGCAGTACTTC.

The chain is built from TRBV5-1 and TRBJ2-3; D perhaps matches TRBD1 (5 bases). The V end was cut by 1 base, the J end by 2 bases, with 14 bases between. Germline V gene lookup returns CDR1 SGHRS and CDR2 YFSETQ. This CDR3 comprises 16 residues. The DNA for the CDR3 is TGCGCCAGCAGCTTGAGGGTGCAGGGCTTCACAGATACGCAGTATTTT. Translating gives CASSLRVQGFTDTQYF.

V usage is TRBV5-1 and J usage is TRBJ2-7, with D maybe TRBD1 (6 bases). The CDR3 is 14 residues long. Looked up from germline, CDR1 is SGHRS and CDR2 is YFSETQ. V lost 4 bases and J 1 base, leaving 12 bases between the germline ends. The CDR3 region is CASSGQTGSYEQYF. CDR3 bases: TGCGCCAGCAGCGGGCAGACAGGATCCTACGAGCAGTACTTC.

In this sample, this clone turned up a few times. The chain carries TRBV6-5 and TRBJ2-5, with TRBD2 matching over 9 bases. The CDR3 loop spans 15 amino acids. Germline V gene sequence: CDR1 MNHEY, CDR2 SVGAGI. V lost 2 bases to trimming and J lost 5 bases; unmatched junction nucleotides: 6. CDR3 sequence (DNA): TGTGCCAGCAGTTACGGGGGCGGGGGGGCGGAGACCCAGTACTTC. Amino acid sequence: CASSYGGGGAETQYF.

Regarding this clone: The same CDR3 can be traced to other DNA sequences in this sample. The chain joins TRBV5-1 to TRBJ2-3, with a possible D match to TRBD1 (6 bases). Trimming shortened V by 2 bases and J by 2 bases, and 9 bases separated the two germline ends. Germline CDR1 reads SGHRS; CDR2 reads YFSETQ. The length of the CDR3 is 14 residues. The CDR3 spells CASSFGGPTDTQYF. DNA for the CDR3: TGCGCCAGCAGCTTTGGGGGCCCCACAGATACGCAGTATTTT.

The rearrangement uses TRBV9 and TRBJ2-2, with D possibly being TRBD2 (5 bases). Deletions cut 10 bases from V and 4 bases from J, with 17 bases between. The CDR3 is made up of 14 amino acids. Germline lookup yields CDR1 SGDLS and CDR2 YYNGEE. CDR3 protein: CASSTSLATGELFF. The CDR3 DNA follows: TGTGCCTCCTCAACTAGTTTGGCCACCGGGGAGCTGTTTTTT.

The CDR3 bases are TGTGCCAGCAGCCAAGATCGACAGTCTGGGGCCAACGTCCTGACTTTC. It encodes CASSQDRQSGANVLTF. J is TRBJ2-6 and V is TRBV4-2; the D gene is possibly TRBD1 (5 bases). V was trimmed by 0 bases and J by 1 base, leaving 7 bases between them. The CDR3 totals 16 residues. Per the germline V gene, CDR1 is LGHNA and CDR2 is YNFKEQ.

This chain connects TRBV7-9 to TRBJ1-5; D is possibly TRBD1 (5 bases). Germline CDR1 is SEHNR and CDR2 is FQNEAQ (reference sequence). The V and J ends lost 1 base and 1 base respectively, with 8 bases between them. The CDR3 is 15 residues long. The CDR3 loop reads CASSLGTTSNQPQHF. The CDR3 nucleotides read TGTGCCAGCAGCTTAGGGACAACCAGCAATCAGCCCCAGCATTTT.

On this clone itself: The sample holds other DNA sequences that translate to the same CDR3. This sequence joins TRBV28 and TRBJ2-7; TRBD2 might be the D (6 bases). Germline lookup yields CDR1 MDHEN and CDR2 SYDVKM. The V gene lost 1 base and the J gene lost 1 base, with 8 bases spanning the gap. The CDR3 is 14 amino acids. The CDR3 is CASSLLGGSYEQYF. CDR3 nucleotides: TGTGCCAGCAGTTTATTGGGGGGATCCTACGAGCAGTACTTC.

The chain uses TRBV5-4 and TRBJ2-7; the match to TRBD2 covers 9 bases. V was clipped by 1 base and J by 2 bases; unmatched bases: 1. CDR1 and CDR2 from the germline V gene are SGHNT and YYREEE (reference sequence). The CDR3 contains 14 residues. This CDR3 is CASSLSSGAYEQYF. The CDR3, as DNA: TGTGCCAGCAGCTTGTCTAGCGGGGCCTACGAGCAGTACTTC.